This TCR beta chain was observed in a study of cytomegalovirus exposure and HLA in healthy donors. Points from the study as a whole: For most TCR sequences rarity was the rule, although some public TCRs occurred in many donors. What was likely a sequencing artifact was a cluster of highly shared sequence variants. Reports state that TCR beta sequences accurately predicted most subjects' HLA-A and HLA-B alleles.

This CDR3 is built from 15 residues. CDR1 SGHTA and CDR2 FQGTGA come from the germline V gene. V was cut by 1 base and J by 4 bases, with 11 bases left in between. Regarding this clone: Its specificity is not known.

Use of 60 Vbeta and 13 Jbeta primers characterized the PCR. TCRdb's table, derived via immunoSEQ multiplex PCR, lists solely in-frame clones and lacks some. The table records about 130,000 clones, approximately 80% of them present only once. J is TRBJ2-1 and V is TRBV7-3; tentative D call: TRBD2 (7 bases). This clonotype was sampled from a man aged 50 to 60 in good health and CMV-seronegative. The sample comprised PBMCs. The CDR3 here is CASSLKGGGYNEQFF. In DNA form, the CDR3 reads TGTGCCAGCAGCTTAAAAGGGGGGGGGTACAATGAGCAGTTCTTC.